These T cell receptor beta chains were read from a single sample in a study of shared clonotypes between healthy human individuals. The method was immunoSEQ multiplex PCR; TCRdb's version includes in-frame clones alone and lacks a portion of them. The table records about 2.3 million clones, about 92% of them present only once. The source material was naive CD4+ T cells from PBMCs. The receptors come from a man aged 18 to 30 in good health. Some clones in this sample may be carry-over from other donors' samples. Each CDR3 is given with its conserved first and last residue. Part of the rows lack a size; the others show once, few, many or a class for expanded clones.

abundance,j_gene,v_gene,CDR3aa
NA,TRBJ2-3,TRBV7-3,CASSSGLADTDTQYF
NA,TRBJ2-7,TRBV28,CASSGGQGVEQYF
NA,TRBJ1-1,TRBV18,CASSLYSLGMNTEAFF
NA,TRBJ1-5,TRBV6-1,CASSGDGLSNQPQHF
NA,TRBJ2-2,TRBV2,CASSPAGVGELFF
NA,TRBJ2-5,TRBV9,CASSSGLAGGTALETQYF
NA,TRBJ1-2,TRBV10-3,CAISDRGLGGYYYGYTF
NA,TRBJ1-6,TRBV10-2,CASSAGVDNSPLHF
NA,TRBJ2-7,TRBV19,CASSRTGSSYEQYF
once,TRBJ1-2,TRBV19,CASQNHRGSYGYTF
few,TRBJ1-5,TRBV28,CASSFRTGGGWPQHF
NA,TRBJ2-1,TRBV29-1,CSVDRQGGDEQFF
NA,TRBJ2-2,TRBV9,CASSVQGSNTGELFF
NA,TRBJ1-2,TRBV15,CATSRDLTATNYGYTF
NA,TRBJ2-7,TRBV28,CASSRTSGSLYEQYF
NA,TRBJ2-2,TRBV2,CASSGTARNTGELFF
NA,TRBJ1-4,TRBV29-1,CSFSSGEKLFF
NA,TRBJ2-7,TRBV4-1,CASSQGFLGRAAHEQYF
NA,TRBJ2-5,TRBV5-4,CASSLRSGLETQYF
NA,TRBJ2-5,TRBV7-2,CASSLVSAGGSGEQYF
NA,TRBJ1-4,TRBV7-9,CASSLAGDRVEKLFF
NA,TRBJ2-1,TRBV29-1,CSVVRREGNEQFF
once,TRBJ2-7,TRBV28,CASSSPRPPYEQYF
NA,TRBJ2-3,TRBV6-5,CASRPPEGKDTQYF
NA,TRBJ2-3,TRBV5-1,CASSLAAGSTDTQYF
NA,TRBJ2-1,TRBV6-5,CASSSGGQSREQFF
once,TRBJ1-6,TRBV28,CASSAESPLHF
NA,TRBJ2-2,TRBV25-1,CASGTQNTGELFF
NA,TRBJ1-5,TRBV18,CASSPDPNQPQHF
NA,TRBJ2-7,TRBV5-1,CASSLQGESGEQYF
NA,TRBJ2-5,TRBV4-3,CASSQESPLGGVETQYF
NA,TRBJ1-1,TRBV25-1,CASSRTGGRTEAFF
NA,TRBJ2-7,TRBV6-1,CASIAASVNSYEQYF
NA,TRBJ1-1,TRBV28,CASSFPQGAGMLAEAFF
NA,TRBJ1-1,TRBV5-1,CASSPGELNTEAFF
NA,TRBJ1-2,TRBV27,CASSSLTGTDLPRGYGYTF
NA,TRBJ2-1,TRBV14,CASSQASGRANFF
NA,TRBJ2-3,TRBV29-1,CSAPSGADTQYF
NA,TRBJ2-5,TRBV30,CAWSGGHDGETQYF
NA,TRBJ2-7,TRBV7-8,CASSLVSRDPANEQYF
NA,TRBJ2-1,TRBV4-2,CASSPRESLSYNEQFF
NA,TRBJ1-1,TRBV7-9,CASSLPEAFF
NA,TRBJ1-2,TRBV28,CASSPRWGGWYGYTF
few,TRBJ1-1,TRBV29-1,CSVDRGDTEAFF
NA,TRBJ2-1,TRBV4-2,CASSQDIGGRAGGHNEQFF
NA,TRBJ1-1,TRBV5-4,CASSWGLNTEAFF
NA,TRBJ1-1,TRBV2,CASSVGLNTEAFF
NA,TRBJ1-3,TRBV18,CASSPQAPSGNTIYF
NA,TRBJ2-5,TRBV27,CASSLSSGGGETQYF
NA,TRBJ2-1,TRBV2,CASTPGTTYNEQFF